This TCR beta chain originates from a study of shared clonotypes between healthy human individuals. At the level of the study: Per donor, three plates held CD4 naive cells, three held CD4 memory, two held CD8 naive and one held CD8 memory. The study, taken as a whole, reports: Memory subsets generally showed smaller estimated richness than naive subsets did. Sequencing depth was expected to affect clonotype sharing among donors.

Clones were read by immunoSEQ multiplex PCR, and TCRdb kept only the in-frame ones, dropping some. The profile shows under 1,100,000 clones, approximately 78% of them singletons. Unmatched junction bases numbered 7, after V lost 4 bases and J lost 5 bases. The CDR3 runs 17 residues. Germline V lookup: CDR1 SGHRS, CDR2 YFSETQ. Of note for this clone: Its antigen remains unknown.

Specimen: memory CD4+ T cells from PBMCs. Subset: CD45RA-negative fraction. This clonotype was sampled from a man aged 18 to 30 in good health. Some clones in this sample may be carry-over from other donors' samples. The gene calls are TRBV5-1 and TRBJ2-3; 16 positions match TRBD2. The CDR3 protein is CASSQGTSGRAIDTQYF. CDR3 DNA sequence: TGCGCCAGCAGCCAAGGGACTAGCGGGAGGGCCATAGATACGCAGTATTTT.